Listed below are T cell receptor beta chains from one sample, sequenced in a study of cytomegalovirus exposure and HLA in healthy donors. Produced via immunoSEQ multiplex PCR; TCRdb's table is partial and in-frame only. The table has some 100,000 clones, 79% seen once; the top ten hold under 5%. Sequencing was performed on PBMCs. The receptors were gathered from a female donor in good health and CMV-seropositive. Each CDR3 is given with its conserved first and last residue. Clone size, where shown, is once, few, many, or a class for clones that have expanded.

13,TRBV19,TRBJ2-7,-,CASSGRAPYEQYF
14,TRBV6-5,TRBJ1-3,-,CASRTGYSGNTIYF
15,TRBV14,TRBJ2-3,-,CASSSGLGGPHTQYF
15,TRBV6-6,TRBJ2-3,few,CASSLLATGIDTQYF
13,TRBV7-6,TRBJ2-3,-,CASSLGSPDTQYF
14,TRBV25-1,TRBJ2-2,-,CASREQGLAGELFF
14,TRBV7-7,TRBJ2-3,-,CASSLSPGADTQYF
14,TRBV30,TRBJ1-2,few,CAWRWGRGNYGYTF
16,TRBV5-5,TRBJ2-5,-,CASSSTTSGVGETQYF
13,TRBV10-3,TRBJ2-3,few,CAIRAGFTDTQYF
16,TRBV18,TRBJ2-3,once,CASSLPRAVGTDTQYF